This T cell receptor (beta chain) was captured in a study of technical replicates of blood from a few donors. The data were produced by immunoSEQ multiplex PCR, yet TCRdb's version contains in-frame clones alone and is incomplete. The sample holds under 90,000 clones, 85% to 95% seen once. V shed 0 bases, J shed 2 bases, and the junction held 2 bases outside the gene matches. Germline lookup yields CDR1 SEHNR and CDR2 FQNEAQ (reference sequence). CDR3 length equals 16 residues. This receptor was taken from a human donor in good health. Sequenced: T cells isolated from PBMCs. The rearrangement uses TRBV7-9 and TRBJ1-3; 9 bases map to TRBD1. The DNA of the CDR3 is TGTGCCAGCAGCTTAGCCAACAGGGGGCCTGGAAACACCATATATTTT. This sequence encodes CASSLANRGPGNTIYF.